The 30 T cell receptor beta chains presented below share a single source sample, sequenced in a study of blood T cell repertoires in COVID-19. Using immunoSEQ multiplex PCR, the repertoire was profiled, and TCRdb retains in-frame clones only, with some absent. Here the sample spans approximately 140,000 clones, 65% to 85% being singletons. Sequencing was carried out using peripheral blood. The origin of the receptors is a man aged 25 to 40 with COVID-19, enrolled during active disease.

The CDR3 spells CASSQVRASRAEQFF. DNA of the CDR3: TGCGCCAGCAGCCAAGTTCGCGCTAGCCGGGCTGAGCAGTTCTTC. V is TRBV4-1 and J is TRBJ2-1, with D perhaps TRBD2 (5 bases). V was pared by 1 base and J by 9 bases, with 16 bases between. The CDR3 spans 15 residues. From germline, CDR1 is MGHRA and CDR2 YSYEKL.

The J gene is TRBJ2-1, the V gene TRBV30, with 8 bases matching TRBD2. From germline, CDR1 is GTSNPN and CDR2 SVGIG (reference sequence). The CDR3 is 15 residues long. J lost 0 bases, V lost 4 bases, and 5 bases had no gene match. This CDR3 is CAWTLAGYSYNEQFF. The DNA for the CDR3 is TGTGCCTGGACCCTAGCGGGTTACTCCTACAATGAGCAGTTCTTC.

This chain joins TRBV10-2 and TRBJ1-4; D is unclear. V was pared by 8 bases and J by 0 bases, with 13 bases between. The CDR3 is 15 amino acids. Germline V gene lookup returns CDR1 WSHSY and CDR2 SAAADI. CDR3 residues: CASRGGDATNEKLFF. The DNA for the CDR3 is TGCGCCAGCCGCGGTGGAGACGCAACTAATGAAAAACTGTTTTTT.

The rearrangement joins TRBV4-2 to TRBJ1-4; no clear D gene. This CDR3 spans 15 amino acids. V was cut by 0 bases and J by 6 bases, with 11 bases left in between. Per the germline V gene, CDR1 is LGHNA and CDR2 is YNFKEQ. The CDR3 loop is CASSQEGRRYEKLFF. The CDR3 nucleotides read TGTGCCAGCAGCCAAGAAGGCCGGAGATATGAAAAACTGTTTTTT.

The V call is TRBV9, the J call TRBJ2-7, with D perhaps matching TRBD2 (6 bases). Trimming removed 8 bases from V and 2 bases from J, with 11 bases in between. CDR1 and CDR2 (germline): SGDLS, YYNGEE. The CDR3 covers 12 residues. This chain's CDR3 is CASGGGAYEQYF. The CDR3 DNA follows: TGTGCCAGTGGTGGCGGGGCCTACGAGCAGTACTTC.

This chain uses TRBV9 with TRBJ2-2; a weak D match, TRBD2 (6 bases). Germline V gives CDR1 SGDLS, CDR2 YYNGEE. The V gene lost 3 bases and the J gene lost 5 bases, with 20 bases spanning the gap. The CDR3 runs to 17 residues. CDR3 nucleotides: TGTGCCAGCAGCGCCCGGACCGGGGGTGAGGGGACCGGGGAGCTGTTTTTT. Its protein is CASSARTGGEGTGELFF.

This sequence joins TRBV5-1 and TRBJ2-1; 9 bases are a match to TRBD2. The CDR3 consists of 16 residues. Looked up from germline, CDR1 is SGHRS and CDR2 is YFSETQ. With V trimmed by 0 bases and J by 2 bases, 3 bases remained unmatched. Here the CDR3 reads CASSLDAGGPYNEQFF. Written as DNA, the CDR3 is TGCGCCAGCAGCTTGGACGCGGGAGGGCCCTACAATGAGCAGTTCTTC.

CDR3 nucleotide sequence: TGCGCCAGCAGTGAGTCGGACTACACTGAAGCTTTCTTT. Protein: CASSESDYTEAFF. The chain combines TRBV10-1 with TRBJ1-1, with no clear D. The CDR3 sequence is 13 residues long. V was clipped by 0 bases and J by 3 bases, with 5 bases between them. Germline V gives CDR1 WNHNN, CDR2 SYGVQD (reference sequence).

For the CDR3, the DNA is TGTGCCAGCAGCTTGCAGGGCCCCTACGAGCAGTACTTC. Amino acids: CASSLQGPYEQYF. The rearrangement uses TRBV5-4 and TRBJ2-7, with a possible D match to TRBD1 (5 bases). The CDR3 contains 13 residues. Trimming removed 1 base from V and 2 bases from J, with 7 bases in between. Per the germline V gene, CDR1 is SGHNT and CDR2 is YYREEE (reference sequence).

The gene calls are TRBV2 and TRBJ1-1; D may be TRBD1 (5 bases). The ends were cut back, 9 bases at V and 4 bases at J, with 18 bases in the middle. CDR3 length equals 14 residues. The germline V gene has CDR1 SNHLY and CDR2 FYNNEI. This CDR3 reads CASHQQVRGTEAFF. For the CDR3, the DNA is TGTGCCAGTCACCAACAGGTTAGAGGCACTGAAGCTTTCTTT.

This rearrangement joins TRBV11-2 to TRBJ1-6, with D maybe TRBD1 (5 bases). Germline V gene data show CDR1 as SGHAT and CDR2 as FQNNGV. The CDR3 has 15 amino acids. V lost 0 bases and J lost 6, with 9 bases in between. The CDR3 nucleotides read TGTGCCAGCAGCTTAGAGTGGGGCGGTAATTCACCCCTCCACTTT. Residues: CASSLEWGGNSPLHF.

The chain joins TRBV7-9 to TRBJ1-1, with 7 bases that match TRBD1. The V and J ends lost 1 base and 3 bases, in that order; junction bases with no gene match: 5. This CDR3 spans 15 amino acids. Germline V gene sequence: CDR1 SEHNR, CDR2 FQNEAQ (reference sequence). In DNA, the CDR3 is TGTGCCAGCAGCTTAGATGGCAGGGGGGACACTGAAGCTTTCTTT. Translation gives CASSLDGRGDTEAFF.

The chain recombines TRBV28 with TRBJ2-1, with 7 bases fitting TRBD1. With V trimmed by 8 bases and J by 0 bases, 4 bases remained unmatched. CDR3 length: 14 residues. The germline gives CDR1 MDHEN, CDR2 SYDVKM. The CDR3 is CASLGQISYNEQFF. CDR3 sequence (DNA): TGTGCCAGCCTGGGACAGATCTCCTACAATGAGCAGTTCTTC.

The chain couples TRBV27 to TRBJ2-3, with D maybe TRBD2 (5 bases). Trimming removed 3 bases from V and 6 bases from J, with 10 bases in between. The germline gives CDR1 MNHEY, CDR2 SMNVEV (reference sequence). The CDR3 spans 13 residues. The chain's CDR3 is CASSFREGDTQYF. The CDR3 DNA follows: TGTGCCAGCAGTTTTCGGGAAGGGGATACGCAGTATTTT.

This clone was recorded a few times. The chain has TRBV18 and TRBJ2-7; 8 bases map to TRBD1. CDR1 is KGHSH and CDR2 is LQKENI in the germline V gene. The CDR3 has 12 amino acids. V lost 6 bases and J lost 6; bases outside the gene matches: 4. CDR3 in amino acids: CASSGDRGEQYF. CDR3 nucleotide sequence: TGTGCCAGCTCGGGAGACAGGGGCGAGCAGTACTTC.

This chain links TRBV29-1 with TRBJ2-5, with 9 positions matching TRBD1. The CDR3 consists of 11 residues. V dropped 7 bases and J dropped 7; count of bases not matched to a gene: 4. The germline CDR1 and CDR2 sequences are SQVTM and ANQGSEA. In nucleotides, the CDR3 is TGCAGCGCCGACAGGGGGGGGACCCAGTACTTC. Amino acid sequence: CSADRGGTQYF.

This chain links TRBV30 with TRBJ1-3; D may be TRBD1 (5 bases). This CDR3 region has 15 residues. CDR1 GTSNPN and CDR2 SVGIG come from the germline V gene (reference sequence). The V end lost 2 bases, the J end lost 2 bases, and 13 bases lay between the germline ends. Here the CDR3 reads CAWSWGGVTGNTIYF. CDR3 bases: TGTGCCTGGAGTTGGGGCGGAGTAACTGGAAACACCATATATTTT.

V usage is TRBV29-1 and J usage is TRBJ1-1; D is uncertain. Looked up from germline, CDR1 is SQVTM and CDR2 is ANQGSEA. V was pared by 3 bases and J by 1 base, with 3 bases between. The CDR3 covers 11 residues. The CDR3: CSVDGNTEAFF. The CDR3 DNA reads TGCAGCGTTGACGGGAACACTGAAGCTTTCTTT. Supplemented by reference TRBV29-1 and TRBJ1-1, the full variable domain reads SAVISQKPSRDICQRGTSLTIQCQVDSQVTMMFWYRQQPGQSLTLIATANQGSEATYESGFVIDKFPISRPNLTFSTLTVSNMSPEDSSIYLCSVDGNTEAFFGQGTRLTVV.

The chain links TRBV30 to TRBJ2-5; weak D call: TRBD2 (5 bases). Germline V lookup: CDR1 GTSNPN, CDR2 SVGIG (reference sequence). V lost 2 bases and J 9 bases, leaving 10 bases between the germline ends. This CDR3 is built from 11 residues. CDR3 sequence (DNA): TGTGCCTGGAGTTTTTCGGAGGCCCAGTACTTC. Translating it yields CAWSFSEAQYF.

In its sample, this clone was seen once. In DNA form, the CDR3 reads TGTGCCAGCAGCCAAGATTTGAGGGCGGCTGAAACTGGAAACACCATATATTTT. Protein product: CASSQDLRAAETGNTIYF. The rearrangement joins TRBV4-2 to TRBJ1-3; D gene unclear. The germline gives CDR1 LGHNA, CDR2 YNFKEQ. V lost 0 bases to trimming and J lost 2 bases, with 17 bases between them. There are 18 residues in the CDR3.

The rearrangement joins TRBV10-3 to TRBJ2-5; D gene unclear. In germline, CDR1 is ENHRY, CDR2 SYGVKD. There are 13 residues in the CDR3. V was pared by 8 bases and J by 2 bases, with 12 bases between. The DNA of the CDR3 is TGTGCCATCGGGCCCCGTTTGCAAGAGACCCAGTACTTC. This gives the protein CAIGPRLQETQYF.

This chain uses TRBV14 with TRBJ2-5; perhaps TRBD2 as D (6 bases). V was trimmed by 1 base and J by 9 bases, leaving 9 bases between them. CDR1 is SGHDN and CDR2 is FVKESK in the germline V gene. This CDR3 region has 12 residues. The CDR3 DNA reads TGTGCCAGCAGCCAAGGAAGGAGGGCCCAGTACTTC. Its translation is CASSQGRRAQYF.

V and J are TRBV6-6 and TRBJ2-3; 9 bases agree with TRBD2. This CDR3 comprises 14 residues. V shed 10 bases, J shed 3 bases, and the junction held 8 bases outside the gene matches. The germline gives CDR1 MNHNY, CDR2 SVGAGI (reference sequence). The CDR3 DNA reads as TGTGCCACCGGCCCGGGACTAGCAACAGATACGCAGTATTTT. This translates into CATGPGLATDTQYF.

The genes are TRBV5-1 and TRBJ2-7; 11 bases match TRBD2. The germline V gene encodes CDR1 SGHRS and CDR2 YFSETQ. The V segment lost 2 bases and the J segment 10 bases; nucleotides outside the gene matches: 5. The CDR3 has 13 residues. The CDR3 nucleotides are TGCGCCAGCAGCTTACTAGCGGGAGAAGAACAGTACTTC. It encodes CASSLLAGEEQYF.

This chain connects TRBV4-1 to TRBJ1-1, with TRBD1 as a possible D gene (6 bases). Germline V gene sequence: CDR1 MGHRA, CDR2 YSYEKL. V was pared by 3 bases and J by 11 bases, with 22 bases between. The CDR3 consists of 15 residues. The CDR3 reads CASSQRSRGGPGAFF. The CDR3 coding sequence is TGCGCCAGCAGCCAGAGATCGAGGGGGGGCCCGGGGGCTTTCTTT.

This rearrangement joins TRBV9 to TRBJ1-3, with D tentatively TRBD1 (5 bases). Deletions cut 2 bases from V and 4 bases from J, with 13 bases between. Germline V lookup: CDR1 SGDLS, CDR2 YYNGEE. The CDR3 covers 15 residues. CDR3 coding DNA: TGTGCCAGCAGCGTGGGGGGACTACCGGGAAACACCATATATTTT. This gives the protein CASSVGGLPGNTIYF.

This rearrangement joins TRBV28 to TRBJ2-7, with 8 bases lining up with TRBD2. CDR1 and CDR2 (germline): MDHEN, SYDVKM. The ends lost 5 bases at V and 4 bases at J; junction bases unmatched: 4. CDR3 length equals 13 residues. CDR3 bases: TGTGCCAGCAGTAGCGGGAGAAGATACGAGCAGTACTTC. Protein product: CASSSGRRYEQYF. Combining the CDR3 with reference TRBV28 and TRBJ2-7 gives the whole variable domain DVKVTQSSRYLVKRTGEKVFLECVQDMDHENMFWYRQDPGLGLRLIYFSYDVKMKEKGDIPEGYSVSREKKERFSLILESASTNQTSMYLCASSSGRRYEQYFGPGTRLTVT.

This rearrangement joins TRBV5-5 to TRBJ2-7; D may be TRBD2 (6 bases). The CDR3 contains 13 residues. Germline loops: CDR1 SGHKS, CDR2 YYEKEE (reference sequence). The ends were cut back, 4 bases at V and 6 bases at J, with 14 bases in the middle. CDR3 residues: CASSPRAGSEQYF. The CDR3 bases are TGTGCCAGCAGCCCGCGGGCGGGATCCGAGCAGTACTTC.

V usage is TRBV7-2 and J usage is TRBJ1-1, with TRBD1 identical over 10 bases. CDR1 SGHTA and CDR2 FQGNSA come from the germline V gene. This CDR3 is built from 15 residues. The V gene end was trimmed by 2 bases and the J gene end by 6 bases; junction bases not matched to a gene: 6. This chain's CDR3 is CASSLHGQGGPEAFF. The CDR3 DNA reads TGTGCCAGCAGCTTACACGGACAGGGGGGCCCTGAAGCTTTCTTT. Variable domain in full (rest from reference TRBV7-2 and TRBJ1-1): GAGVSQSPSNKVTEKGKDVELRCDPISGHTALYWYRQSLGQGLEFLIYFQGNSAPDKSGLPSDRFSAERTGGSVSTLTIQRTQQEDSAVYLCASSLHGQGGPEAFFGQGTRLTVV.

This clone was detected only once. The chain recombines TRBV19 with TRBJ2-3, with a tentative D call TRBD2 (5 bases). Trimming took 5 bases from V and 1 from J, leaving 10 bases between them. The germline V gene encodes CDR1 LNHDA and CDR2 SQIVND (reference sequence). This CDR3 comprises 14 residues. The CDR3, as DNA: TGTGCCAGTAGTGTCGCGGAGGGCACAGATACGCAGTATTTT. Protein: CASSVAEGTDTQYF.